The T cell receptor (beta chain) under discussion was sequenced for a study of blood T cell repertoires in COVID-19. Overall study: Acute-phase and convalescent COVID-19 samples originated in the United States, Italy and Spain. The cDNA or gDNA used as material had been derived from T cells, B-cell-depleted T cells, or PBMCs.

Produced via immunoSEQ multiplex PCR; TCRdb's table is partial and in-frame only. This table has some 160,000 clones, roughly 90% appearing once. In Cohort 3, a recovered donor had either two negative PCRs, clearance, or symptom resolution. The CDR3 is 13 residues long. Germline values: CDR1 MDHEN, CDR2 SYDVKM. Trimming removed 5 bases from V and 7 bases from J, with 15 bases in between. The clonotype was recovered from a woman aged 45-65 years who had recovered from COVID-19. The sample was PBMCs or T cells enriched from blood (not recorded which). The chain joins TRBV28 to TRBJ2-7; D unresolved. CDR3 loop: CASSTGGPPEQYF. Here the CDR3 DNA reads TGTGCCAGCAGTACCGGCGGTCCCCCGGAGCAGTACTTC.